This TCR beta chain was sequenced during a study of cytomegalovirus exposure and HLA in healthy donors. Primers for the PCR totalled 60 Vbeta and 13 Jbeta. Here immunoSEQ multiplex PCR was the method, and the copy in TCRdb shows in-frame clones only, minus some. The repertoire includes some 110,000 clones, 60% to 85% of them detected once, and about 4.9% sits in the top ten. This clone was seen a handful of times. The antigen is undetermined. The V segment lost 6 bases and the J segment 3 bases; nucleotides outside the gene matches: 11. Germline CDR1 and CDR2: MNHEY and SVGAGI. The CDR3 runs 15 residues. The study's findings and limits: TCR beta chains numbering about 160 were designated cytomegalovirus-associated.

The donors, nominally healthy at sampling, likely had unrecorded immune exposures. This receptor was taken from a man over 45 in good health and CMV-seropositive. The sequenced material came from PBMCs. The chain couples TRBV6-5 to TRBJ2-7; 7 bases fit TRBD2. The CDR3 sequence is CASSHKSGKNYEQYF. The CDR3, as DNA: TGTGCCAGCAGCCACAAAAGCGGGAAGAACTACGAGCAGTACTTC.